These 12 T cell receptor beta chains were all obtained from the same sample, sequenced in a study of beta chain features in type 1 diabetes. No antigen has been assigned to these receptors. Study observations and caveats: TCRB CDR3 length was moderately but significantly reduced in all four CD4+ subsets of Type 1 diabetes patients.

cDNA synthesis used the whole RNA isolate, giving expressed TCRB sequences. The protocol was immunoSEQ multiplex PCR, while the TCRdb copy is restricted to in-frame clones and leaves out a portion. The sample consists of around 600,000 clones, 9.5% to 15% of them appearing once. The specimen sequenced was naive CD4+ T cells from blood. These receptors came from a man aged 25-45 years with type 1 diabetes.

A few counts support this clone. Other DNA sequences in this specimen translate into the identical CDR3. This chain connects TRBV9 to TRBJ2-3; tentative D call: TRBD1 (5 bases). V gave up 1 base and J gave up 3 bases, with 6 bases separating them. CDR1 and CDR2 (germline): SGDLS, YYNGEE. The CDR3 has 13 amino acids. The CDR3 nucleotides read TGTGCCAGCAGCGTACAGGGAACAGATACGCAGTATTTT. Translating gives CASSVQGTDTQYF.

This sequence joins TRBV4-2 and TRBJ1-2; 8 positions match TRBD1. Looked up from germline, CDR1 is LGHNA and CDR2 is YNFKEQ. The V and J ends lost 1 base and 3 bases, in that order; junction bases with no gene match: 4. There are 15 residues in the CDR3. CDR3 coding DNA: TGTGCCAGCAGCCAAGGACAGGGGAGGCACTATGGCTACACCTTC. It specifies CASSQGQGRHYGYTF.

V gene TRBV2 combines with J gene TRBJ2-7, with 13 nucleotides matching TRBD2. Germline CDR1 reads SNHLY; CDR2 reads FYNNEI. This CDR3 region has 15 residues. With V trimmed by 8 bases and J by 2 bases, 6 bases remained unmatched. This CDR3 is CASGRGLAGTYEQYF. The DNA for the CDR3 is TGTGCCAGCGGCAGGGGACTAGCGGGGACCTACGAGCAGTACTTC.

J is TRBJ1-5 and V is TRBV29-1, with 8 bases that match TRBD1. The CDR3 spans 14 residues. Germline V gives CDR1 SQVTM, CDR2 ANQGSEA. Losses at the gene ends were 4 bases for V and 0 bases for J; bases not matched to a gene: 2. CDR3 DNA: TGCAGCGTTGTCCAGGGGGCTAGCAATCAGCCCCAGCATTTT. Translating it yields CSVVQGASNQPQHF. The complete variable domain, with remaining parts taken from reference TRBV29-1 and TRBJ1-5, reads SAVISQKPSRDICQRGTSLTIQCQVDSQVTMMFWYRQQPGQSLTLIATANQGSEATYESGFVIDKFPISRPNLTFSTLTVSNMSPEDSSIYLCSVVQGASNQPQHFGDGTRLSIL.

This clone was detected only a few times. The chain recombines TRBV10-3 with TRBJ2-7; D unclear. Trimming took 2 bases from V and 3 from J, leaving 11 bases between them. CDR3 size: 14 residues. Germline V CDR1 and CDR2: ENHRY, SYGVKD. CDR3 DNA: TGTGCCATCAGTGAGGCCACAGATTTCTACGAGCAGTACTTC. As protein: CAISEATDFYEQYF.

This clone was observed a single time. The CDR3 loop reads CASRLQNTEAFF. CDR3 nucleotide sequence: TGTGCCAGCAGGCTGCAGAACACTGAAGCTTTCTTT. The rearrangement links TRBV6-1 to TRBJ1-1; no reliable D call. The CDR3 has 12 amino acids. CDR1 is MNHNS and CDR2 is SASEGT in the germline V gene. V lost 6 bases and J lost 1, with 6 bases in between.

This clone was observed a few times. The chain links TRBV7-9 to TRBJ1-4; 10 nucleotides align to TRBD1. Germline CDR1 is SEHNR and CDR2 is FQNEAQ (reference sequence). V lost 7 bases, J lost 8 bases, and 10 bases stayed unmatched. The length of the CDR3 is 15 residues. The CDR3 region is CASNPTGGASEKLFF. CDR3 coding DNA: TGTGCCAGCAACCCGACAGGGGGCGCAAGCGAAAAACTGTTTTTT.

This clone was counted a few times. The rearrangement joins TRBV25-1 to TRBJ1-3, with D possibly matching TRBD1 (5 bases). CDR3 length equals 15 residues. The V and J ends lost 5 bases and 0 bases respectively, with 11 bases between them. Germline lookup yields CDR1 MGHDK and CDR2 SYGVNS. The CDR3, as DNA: TGTGCCAGCAGTTATCAGGGCACCTCTGGAAACACCATATATTTT. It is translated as CASSYQGTSGNTIYF.

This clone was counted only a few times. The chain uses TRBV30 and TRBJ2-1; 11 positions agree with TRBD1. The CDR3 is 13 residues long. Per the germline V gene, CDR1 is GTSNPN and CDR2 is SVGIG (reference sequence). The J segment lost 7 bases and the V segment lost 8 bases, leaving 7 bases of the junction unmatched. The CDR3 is CATGTGGLNEQFF. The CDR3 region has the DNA TGTGCCACCGGGACAGGGGGGTTAAATGAGCAGTTCTTC.

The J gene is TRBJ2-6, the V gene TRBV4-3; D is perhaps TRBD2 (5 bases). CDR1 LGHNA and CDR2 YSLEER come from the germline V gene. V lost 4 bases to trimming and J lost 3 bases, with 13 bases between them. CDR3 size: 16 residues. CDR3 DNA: TGCGCCAGCAGCCCTACCGGGGTGAATGGGGCCAACGTCCTGACTTTC. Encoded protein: CASSPTGVNGANVLTF.

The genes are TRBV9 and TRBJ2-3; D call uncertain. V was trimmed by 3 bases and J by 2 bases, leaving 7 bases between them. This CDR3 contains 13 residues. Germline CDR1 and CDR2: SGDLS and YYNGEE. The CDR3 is CASSATITDTQYF. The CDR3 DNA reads TGTGCCAGCAGCGCTACAATCACAGATACGCAGTATTTT.

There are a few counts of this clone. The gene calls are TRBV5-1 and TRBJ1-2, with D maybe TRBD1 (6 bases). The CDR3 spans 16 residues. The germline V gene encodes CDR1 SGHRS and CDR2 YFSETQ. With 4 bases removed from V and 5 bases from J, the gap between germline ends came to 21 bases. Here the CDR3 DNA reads TGCGCCAGCAGCCTCACGGATAGGAGGGACATTTATGGCTACACCTTC. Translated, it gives CASSLTDRRDIYGYTF.